These 21 T cell receptor beta chains came from one sample sequenced in a study of human versus mouse CDR3 diversity and MHC coevolution. Sequenced by immunoSEQ multiplex PCR; TCRdb stores in-frame clones only, minus some. This sample has tens of thousands of clones, with 85% to 95% found just once. Sequenced: naive CD4+ T cells from blood. Subset denoted: CD45RO-negative CD62L-positive naive CD4 T cells. Every receptor here comes from a person between 25 and 69 years old in good health.

This clone occurred a few times. This chain links TRBV28 with TRBJ2-1; 8 nucleotides agree with TRBD1. The CDR3 sequence is 14 residues long. Trimming at V came to 3 bases and at J to 5 bases, leaving 3 bases not matched to a gene. The germline gives CDR1 MDHEN, CDR2 SYDVKM. CDR3 protein: CASSFSGGHNEQFF. In nucleotides, the CDR3 is TGTGCCAGCAGTTTTTCAGGGGGCCACAATGAGCAGTTCTTC.

The CDR3 here is CASSDQAVPRDEQFF. DNA for the CDR3: TGTGCCAGCAGTGATCAAGCGGTACCTCGCGATGAGCAGTTCTTC. The V and J genes are TRBV6-1 and TRBJ2-1; maybe TRBD2 (5 bases). The CDR3 has 15 residues. The V and J ends lost 3 bases and 8 bases respectively, with 17 bases between them. The V gene's germline CDR1 is MNHNS and CDR2 SASEGT.

The V and J genes are TRBV25-1 and TRBJ1-2; 9 nucleotides match TRBD1. Trimming removed 2 bases from V and 2 bases from J; junction bases left unmatched: 6. In germline, CDR1 is MGHDK, CDR2 SYGVNS. The CDR3 is 16 residues long. The CDR3 DNA is TGTGCCAGCAGTGAAGACAGGGGGAGGGCAAACTATGGCTACACCTTC. It specifies CASSEDRGRANYGYTF.

The V and J genes are TRBV6-1 and TRBJ1-1; D gene uncertain. The CDR3 has 12 residues. Trimming removed 3 bases at V and 4 bases at J, with 6 bases between. CDR1 is MNHNS, CDR2 SASEGT, per germline. CDR3 nucleotide sequence: TGTGCCAGCAGTGATAGGAGCACTGAAGCTTTCTTT. Translation gives CASSDRSTEAFF.

The chain is built from TRBV5-1 and TRBJ2-2, with TRBD2 matching over 7 bases. Trimming at V came to 3 bases and at J to 4 bases, leaving 9 bases not matched to a gene. Germline values: CDR1 SGHRS, CDR2 YFSETQ. The CDR3 runs 16 residues. CDR3 sequence: CASSYGASGFTGELFF. CDR3 nucleotide sequence: TGCGCCAGCAGCTATGGTGCTAGCGGTTTCACCGGGGAGCTGTTTTTT.

The chain joins TRBV28 to TRBJ1-1; D may be TRBD1 (6 bases). The ends were cut back, 5 bases at V and 3 bases at J, with 13 bases in the middle. The CDR3 has 14 amino acids. Per germline, CDR1 MDHEN and CDR2 SYDVKM. Here the CDR3 reads CASSLPRGDTEAFF. The CDR3 DNA follows: TGTGCCAGCAGTCTTCCCAGGGGAGACACTGAAGCTTTCTTT.

The rearrangement joins TRBV19 to TRBJ1-2; 7 nucleotides line up with TRBD1. Per the germline V gene, CDR1 is LNHDA and CDR2 is SQIVND (reference sequence). The trim removed 9 bases at V and 5 bases at J, leaving 9 bases unmatched. CDR3 size: 13 residues. The CDR3 DNA reads TGTGCCAGCCAGACAGGGTTAGCATATGGCTACACCTTC. This translates into CASQTGLAYGYTF.

The chain carries TRBV7-2 and TRBJ1-1, with D maybe TRBD1 (6 bases). The CDR3 totals 15 residues. Trimming pared 5 bases from V and 5 bases from J, leaving 18 bases between. Germline CDR1 reads SGHTA; CDR2 reads FQGNSA. The CDR3 region has the DNA TGTGCCAGCAGCCCCGCTCGAGGGGGAGGGACTGAAGCTTTCTTT. Amino acid sequence: CASSPARGGGTEAFF.

The chain uses TRBV6-5 and TRBJ1-5; perhaps TRBD1 as D (6 bases). Trimming removed 6 bases from V and 2 bases from J, with 11 bases in between. Germline CDR1 MNHEY, CDR2 SVGAGI. The CDR3 runs 14 residues. The DNA for the CDR3 is TGTGCCAGCAGAGAGACAGGAGGCAATCAGCCCCAGCATTTT. Translation gives CASRETGGNQPQHF.

V is TRBV7-9 and J is TRBJ1-4; tentatively, D is TRBD1 (6 bases). The CDR3 is 17 residues long. The germline V gene has CDR1 SEHNR and CDR2 FQNEAQ (reference sequence). V lost 1 base and J lost 5, with 17 bases in between. The CDR3 nucleotides are TGTGCCAGCAGCTTAGATCAAAGCGGACAGCCGAATGAAAAACTGTTTTTT. It codes for CASSLDQSGQPNEKLFF. Filled out from reference TRBV7-9 and TRBJ1-4, the complete variable domain reads DTGVSQNPRHKITKRGQNVTFRCDPISEHNRLYWYRQTLGQGPEFLTYFQNEAQLEKSRLLSDRFSAERPKGSFSTLEIQRTEQGDSAMYLCASSLDQSGQPNEKLFFGSGTQLSVL.

The chain employs TRBV6-5 and TRBJ2-7, with TRBD1 matching over 7 bases. V lost 5 bases to trimming and J lost 4 bases; unmatched junction nucleotides: 11. The CDR3 is made up of 15 amino acids. Germline CDR1 MNHEY, CDR2 SVGAGI. The CDR3 loop reads CASSHPGTEAYEQYF. CDR3 nucleotides: TGTGCCAGCAGTCATCCCGGGACAGAGGCGTACGAGCAGTACTTC.

The chain uses TRBV7-3 and TRBJ2-1, with 7 bases fitting TRBD1. Germline CDR1 reads SGHTA; CDR2 reads FQGTGA. This CDR3 contains 16 residues. The V gene end was trimmed by 5 bases and the J gene end by 3 bases; junction bases not matched to a gene: 10. The DNA for the CDR3 is TGTGCCAGCAGCCCCACGACAGGGACAGTCTACAATGAGCAGTTCTTC. Residues: CASSPTTGTVYNEQFF.

CDR3 loop: CASSPRGGSLGEQYF. The CDR3 DNA sequence: TGTGCCAGCAGCCCCCGCGGGGGGTCTCTGGGCGAGCAGTACTTC. This chain links TRBV7-3 with TRBJ2-7, with 8 bases fitting TRBD2. The trim removed 5 bases at V and 6 bases at J, leaving 12 bases unmatched. This CDR3 region has 15 residues. Germline values: CDR1 SGHTA, CDR2 FQGTGA.

This chain links TRBV9 with TRBJ2-1; TRBD2 agrees at 11 bases. Germline values: CDR1 SGDLS, CDR2 YYNGEE. This CDR3 is built from 16 residues. Trimming removed 2 bases from V and 2 bases from J; junction bases left unmatched: 3. This CDR3 is CASSVLAGGPYNEQFF. The CDR3 DNA follows: TGTGCCAGCAGCGTCCTAGCGGGGGGACCCTACAATGAGCAGTTCTTC.

Notes on this clone: The identical CDR3 is also encoded by other nucleotide sequences in the sample. As DNA, the CDR3 is TGTGCCAGCAGCTTAGTTCCCGGCGGGGAGCTGTTTTTT. This encodes CASSLVPGGELFF. The genes are TRBV11-2 and TRBJ2-2, with D unclear. V was clipped by 1 base and J by 7 bases, with 7 bases between them. The CDR3 consists of 13 residues. Germline CDR1 SGHAT, CDR2 FQNNGV.

The chain links TRBV19 to TRBJ2-3, with a possible D match to TRBD2 (7 bases). Germline assignment: CDR1 LNHDA and CDR2 SQIVND (reference sequence). There are 15 residues in the CDR3. The ends were cut back, 3 bases at V and 4 bases at J, with 14 bases in the middle. The CDR3 DNA reads TGTGCCAGTAGTATGCATAGGGGGGGCTCAGATACGCAGTATTTT. Residues: CASSMHRGGSDTQYF.

This chain links TRBV5-1 with TRBJ2-4, with a tentative D call TRBD1 (6 bases). Trimming took 3 bases from V and 0 from J, leaving 13 bases between them. The CDR3 has 16 amino acids. Germline lookup yields CDR1 SGHRS and CDR2 YFSETQ. The CDR3 here is CASSWGQPGAKNIQYF. The CDR3 nucleotides are TGCGCCAGCAGCTGGGGGCAGCCTGGAGCCAAAAACATTCAGTACTTC.

This clone was recorded only once. The chain uses TRBV6-5 and TRBJ1-6, with 7 bases fitting TRBD1. Germline values: CDR1 MNHEY, CDR2 SVGAGI. The V segment lost 6 bases and the J segment 7 bases; nucleotides outside the gene matches: 9. This CDR3 region has 15 residues. Here the CDR3 DNA reads TGTGCCAGCAGACGGGACAGTTGGGGAAATTCACCCCTCCACTTT. Encoded protein: CASRRDSWGNSPLHF.

The gene calls are TRBV4-1 and TRBJ2-7, with 12 nucleotides matching TRBD2. The CDR3 runs to 16 residues. Germline loops: CDR1 MGHRA, CDR2 YSYEKL. Germline trimming cut 4 bases from V and 2 bases from J; bases unmatched to any gene: 6. Here the CDR3 DNA reads TGCGCCAGCAGCCCGGGACTAGCGGGTCGAACCTACGAGCAGTACTTC. Translating gives CASSPGLAGRTYEQYF.

The chain joins TRBV5-1 to TRBJ2-1, with a weak D call TRBD2 (6 bases). In germline, CDR1 is SGHRS, CDR2 YFSETQ. Trimming left V 7 bases short and J 2 bases short, with 16 bases between. The CDR3 is 15 amino acids. CDR3 in DNA: TGCGCCAGCGGGGGAGAGGGACTGGCCTACAATGAGCAGTTCTTC. It codes for CASGGEGLAYNEQFF.

This clone was detected only once. This chain links TRBV5-1 with TRBJ1-5, with 8 nucleotides matching TRBD1. After removal of 5 bases from V and 2 bases from J, the junction contained 6 bases not matched to a gene. The length of the CDR3 is 15 residues. The V gene's germline CDR1 is SGHRS and CDR2 YFSETQ. The CDR3 reads CASSPGQGGNQPQHF. CDR3 bases: TGCGCCAGCAGTCCCGGACAGGGAGGCAATCAGCCCCAGCATTTT.